What follows describes a single TCR beta chain. The sample originates from a study of technical replicates of blood from a handful of donors. The CDR3 runs to 13 residues. The germline CDR1 and CDR2 sequences are SEHNR and FQNEAQ (reference sequence). The germline V and J ends were trimmed by 1 base and 9 bases, with 11 bases remaining between them. The method was immunoSEQ multiplex PCR; TCRdb's version includes in-frame clones alone and lacks a portion of them. Among roughly 87,000 clones listed, approximately 94% were seen once. The clonotype originates from a human donor in good health. Sequencing was carried out using T cells isolated from PBMCs. J is TRBJ2-3 and V is TRBV7-9; tentatively, D is TRBD1 (6 bases). CDR3 amino acids: CASSLGQGLTQYF. Written as DNA, the CDR3 is TGTGCCAGCAGCTTAGGTCAGGGGTTGACGCAGTATTTT.